Listed here are 16 T cell receptor beta chains from one sample, sequenced in a study of blood T cell repertoires in COVID-19. This table comes from immunoSEQ multiplex PCR, and its TCRdb copy is limited to in-frame clones, with some not included. The data show around 310,000 clones, around 92% seen once. The material sequenced was PBMCs or T cells enriched from blood (not recorded which). Receptors originate from a woman aged 30 to 39 who had recovered from COVID-19.

This chain links TRBV30 with TRBJ1-4; tentatively, D is TRBD1 (6 bases). The V end was cut by 0 bases, the J end by 5 bases, with 13 bases between. The CDR3 consists of 15 residues. The germline gives CDR1 GTSNPN, CDR2 SVGIG (reference sequence). CDR3 in amino acids: CAWSVSGTSNEKLFF. CDR3 nucleotide sequence: TGTGCCTGGAGTGTAAGTGGGACATCAAATGAAAAACTGTTTTTT. Full variable domain (missing parts from reference TRBV30 and TRBJ1-4): SQTIHQWPATLVQPVGSPLSLECTVEGTSNPNLYWYRQAAGRGLQLLFYSVGIGQISSEVPQNLSASRPQDRQFILSSKKLLLSDSGFYLCAWSVSGTSNEKLFFGSGTQLSVL.

This chain uses TRBV7-8 with TRBJ2-1, with 12 bases lining up with TRBD2. Trimming removed 3 bases from V and 4 bases from J; junction bases left unmatched: 4. CDR1 and CDR2 (germline): SGHVS, FQNEAQ. The CDR3 loop spans 16 amino acids. The chain's CDR3 is CASSFRLAGVYNEQFF. In nucleotides, the CDR3 is TGTGCCAGCAGCTTTCGACTAGCGGGAGTATACAATGAGCAGTTCTTC.

The chain recombines TRBV19 with TRBJ1-5, with 7 bases matching TRBD1. J was trimmed by 3 bases and V by 6 bases; bases with no gene match: 5. The CDR3 is made up of 14 amino acids. The germline V gene encodes CDR1 LNHDA and CDR2 SQIVND (reference sequence). CDR3 in DNA: TGTGCCAGTAGGCCGGGACAGTTCAATCAGCCCCAGCATTTT. Protein: CASRPGQFNQPQHF. Full variable domain (missing parts from reference TRBV19 and TRBJ1-5): DGGITQSPKYLFRKEGQNVTLSCEQNLNHDAMYWYRQDPGQGLRLIYYSQIVNDFQKGDIAEGYSVSREKKESFPLTVTSAQKNPTAFYLCASRPGQFNQPQHFGDGTRLSIL.

V gene TRBV19 combines with J gene TRBJ1-2, with D unresolved. The CDR3 is made up of 12 amino acids. V was clipped by 7 bases and J by 8 bases, with 14 bases between them. Germline V gene data show CDR1 as LNHDA and CDR2 as SQIVND (reference sequence). The CDR3 is CASTGEFRGYTF. The CDR3 bases are TGTGCCAGTACTGGAGAATTTCGCGGCTACACCTTC.

This sequence joins TRBV6-6 and TRBJ1-6; 7 nucleotides align to TRBD1. The germline gives CDR1 MNHNY, CDR2 SVGAGI (reference sequence). The CDR3 contains 18 residues. With V trimmed by 5 bases and J by 0 bases, 10 bases remained unmatched. The CDR3 coding sequence is TGTGCCAGCAGTCTCCTGGGACAGCAAAGCTCCTATAATTCACCCCTCCACTTT. Encoded protein: CASSLLGQQSSYNSPLHF.

The chain links TRBV6-1 to TRBJ2-2; a weak D match, TRBD2 (6 bases). Trimming left V 2 bases short and J 7 bases short, with 14 bases between. This CDR3 is 15 amino acids long. Germline V gene lookup returns CDR1 MNHNS and CDR2 SASEGT. CDR3 bases: TGTGCCAGCAGTGAAATCGATGGGGGAGGCGGGGAGCTGTTTTTT. The encoded protein is CASSEIDGGGGELFF.

V gene TRBV5-1 combines with J gene TRBJ2-7; the D gene is possibly TRBD2 (6 bases). Germline assignment: CDR1 SGHRS and CDR2 YFSETQ. V was trimmed by 0 bases and J by 2 bases, leaving 12 bases between them. CDR3 length: 15 amino acids. CDR3 sequence reads: CASSLGASGAYEQYF. For the CDR3, the DNA is TGCGCCAGCAGCTTGGGCGCGTCGGGGGCCTACGAGCAGTACTTC.

The chain combines TRBV27 with TRBJ1-1, with D possibly being TRBD1 (5 bases). Germline V gives CDR1 MNHEY, CDR2 SMNVEV (reference sequence). The CDR3 is 13 amino acids. Trimming stripped 1 base from V and 5 bases from J, with 8 bases between. In nucleotides, the CDR3 is TGTGCCAGCAGTTTATGGCAGGGTACTGAAGCTTTCTTT. Translating it yields CASSLWQGTEAFF.

The V call is TRBV19, the J call TRBJ1-1, with 7 bases lining up with TRBD1. The CDR3 is 16 residues long. The germline CDR1 and CDR2 sequences are LNHDA and SQIVND (reference sequence). The ends lost 3 bases at V and 4 bases at J; junction bases unmatched: 11. CDR3 bases: TGTGCCAGTAGTATCGTAGGACAGGAAAAGTCCACTGAAGCTTTCTTT. This gives the protein CASSIVGQEKSTEAFF.

The chain carries TRBV5-1 and TRBJ2-6, with 7 bases lining up with TRBD1. CDR1 and CDR2 from the germline V gene are SGHRS and YFSETQ. J was trimmed by 1 base and V by 2 bases; bases with no gene match: 15. The CDR3 is 20 amino acids. This chain's CDR3 is CASSFFGTEPLESGANVLTF. In nucleotides, the CDR3 is TGCGCCAGCAGCTTTTTTGGGACAGAGCCTTTGGAGTCTGGGGCCAACGTCCTGACTTTC.

This clone was seen only once. The V gene is TRBV27, the J gene TRBJ1-1; 7 nucleotides match TRBD1. Germline lookup yields CDR1 MNHEY and CDR2 SMNVEV (reference sequence). CDR3 length: 14 amino acids. Unmatched junction bases numbered 7, after V lost 6 bases and J lost 3 bases. The CDR3 sequence: CASRRQGGDTEAFF. DNA for the CDR3: TGTGCCAGCAGGAGACAGGGAGGCGACACTGAAGCTTTCTTT.

As regards this clone: Distinct nucleotide sequences in the sample also encode this CDR3. The rearrangement joins TRBV5-1 to TRBJ1-3; D not resolved. Germline assignment: CDR1 SGHRS and CDR2 YFSETQ. Trimming removed 0 bases from V and 2 bases from J, with 6 bases in between. The CDR3 contains 14 residues. CDR3 amino acids: CASSLASPGNTIYF. The CDR3 nucleotides are TGCGCCAGCAGCTTGGCTAGCCCTGGAAACACCATATATTTT.

The chain combines TRBV29-1 with TRBJ1-3, with a possible D match to TRBD1 (5 bases). Germline-derived CDR1 and CDR2 are SQVTM and ANQGSEA. V lost 5 bases, J lost 1 base, and 15 bases lay in between. The CDR3 totals 15 residues. This CDR3 is CSVYDQRQSGNTIYF. CDR3 nucleotides: TGCAGCGTTTACGATCAGCGACAGTCTGGAAACACCATATATTTT.

On this clone: One end of the junction fails to match germline, which may point to a read error. V gene TRBV28 combines with J gene TRBJ1-2; D ambiguous. Germline lookup yields CDR1 MDHEN and CDR2 SYDVKM. This CDR3 spans 10 amino acids. CDR3 coding DNA: TGTGCCAGCAGGGCCAATACGGAGGACTTC. Amino acids: CASRANTEDF.

This chain's CDR3 is CASGTLQGTYNEQFF. DNA of the CDR3: TGTGCCAGCGGAACCCTACAGGGAACCTACAATGAGCAGTTCTTC. J is TRBJ2-1 and V is TRBV28; maybe TRBD1 (6 bases). V dropped 8 bases and J dropped 2 bases, with 16 bases sitting between them. The CDR3 has 15 amino acids. Germline values: CDR1 MDHEN, CDR2 SYDVKM.

The rearrangement joins TRBV5-6 to TRBJ1-3, with D possibly being TRBD1 (5 bases). Germline assignment: CDR1 SGHDT and CDR2 YYEEEE. The CDR3 contains 15 residues. Trimming took 0 bases from V and 0 from J, leaving 7 bases between them. CDR3 coding DNA: TGTGCCAGCAGCTTGGGACAGTTCTCTGGAAACACCATATATTTT. Encoded protein: CASSLGQFSGNTIYF.